These 23 T cell receptor beta chains originate from one sample sequenced in a study of cytomegalovirus exposure and HLA in healthy donors. Primers for the PCR totalled 60 Vbeta and 13 Jbeta. Clones were read by immunoSEQ multiplex PCR, and TCRdb kept only the in-frame ones, dropping some. The specimen's table records about 140,000 clones. Sequencing was done on a sample of PBMCs. The receptors originated from a man between 40 and 49 years old in good health and CMV-seronegative.

The rearrangement uses TRBV5-4 and TRBJ1-3; TRBD1 agrees at 9 bases. The CDR3 covers 16 residues. Germline-derived CDR1 and CDR2 are SGHNT and YYREEE (reference sequence). Unmatched junction bases numbered 5, after V lost 1 base and J lost 3 bases. CDR3 nucleotide sequence: TGTGCCAGCAGCTTGCCGACAGGGGGATTTGGAAACACCATATATTTT. Translating it yields CASSLPTGGFGNTIYF.

This chain connects TRBV7-2 to TRBJ2-1; 10 bases are shared with TRBD2. Unmatched junction bases numbered 7, after V lost 0 bases and J lost 2 bases. CDR3 length equals 18 residues. Germline-derived CDR1 and CDR2 are SGHTA and FQGNSA. In DNA form, the CDR3 reads TGTGCCAGCAGCTTAGCGGCTAGCGGGGGCCCCCCCTACAATGAGCAGTTCTTC. Translating it yields CASSLAASGGPPYNEQFF.

The chain links TRBV29-1 to TRBJ2-2; possibly TRBD1 for D (6 bases). Germline V gene sequence: CDR1 SQVTM, CDR2 ANQGSEA. V was shortened by 0 bases and J by 4 bases, with 18 bases between the two germline ends. This CDR3 is 17 amino acids long. CDR3 in DNA: TGCAGCGTTGAAGAGGAGAACAGGGTTTTTGGCACCGGGGAGCTGTTTTTT. Protein sequence: CSVEEENRVFGTGELFF.

The chain links TRBV2 to TRBJ1-1; possibly TRBD1 for D (6 bases). The V end lost 3 bases, the J end lost 8 bases, and 25 bases lay between the germline ends. Per germline, CDR1 SNHLY and CDR2 FYNNEI. The CDR3 has 17 residues. The DNA of the CDR3 is TGTGCCAGCAGTGAGGGAGACAGGCTGCGTTTTAATAGAGAAGCTTTCTTT. Its translation: CASSEGDRLRFNREAFF.

The rearrangement joins TRBV7-3 to TRBJ2-1; 9 nucleotides line up with TRBD2. V shed 5 bases, J shed 7 bases, and the junction held 9 bases outside the gene matches. The CDR3 runs 15 residues. From germline, CDR1 is SGHTA and CDR2 FQGTGA. CDR3 amino acids: CASSPLAGGINEQFF. The CDR3 DNA is TGTGCCAGCAGCCCGTTGGCGGGGGGGATAAATGAGCAGTTCTTC.

The J gene is TRBJ1-6, the V gene TRBV14, with 7 bases lining up with TRBD1. Trimming removed 5 bases from V and 10 bases from J; junction bases left unmatched: 11. The germline CDR1 and CDR2 sequences are SGHDN and FVKESK. The CDR3 contains 15 residues. CDR3 in amino acids: CASSKRTGDRSPLHF. Written as DNA, the CDR3 is TGTGCCAGCAGCAAAAGAACAGGGGATCGATCACCCCTCCACTTT. The full variable domain, rest sourced from reference TRBV14 and TRBJ1-6, is EAGVTQFPSHSVIEKGQTVTLRCDPISGHDNLYWYRRVMGKEIKFLLHFVKESKQDESGMPNNRFLAERTGGTYSTLKVQPAELEDSGVYFCASSKRTGDRSPLHFGNGTRLTVT.

The V call is TRBV19, the J call TRBJ2-1, with 8 bases fitting TRBD1. The CDR3 consists of 15 residues. Germline V gene sequence: CDR1 LNHDA, CDR2 SQIVND (reference sequence). V shed 6 bases and J 5 bases; nucleotides not matched to a gene: 9. The CDR3 spells CASSRQGSAHNEQFF. The CDR3, as DNA: TGTGCCAGTAGCCGACAGGGGTCCGCTCACAATGAGCAGTTCTTC.

The chain employs TRBV10-3 and TRBJ1-3; possible D gene TRBD1, 5 bases. Trimming stripped 0 bases from V and 3 bases from J, with 15 bases between. This CDR3 has 17 amino acids. The germline gives CDR1 ENHRY, CDR2 SYGVKD. The CDR3 region is CAISESMGLLSGNTIYF. CDR3 bases: TGTGCCATCAGTGAGTCTATGGGGCTTTTGAGTGGAAACACCATATATTTT.

This chain joins TRBV14 and TRBJ2-3; the D is unclear. From germline, CDR1 is SGHDN and CDR2 FVKESK. V lost 1 base and J 4 bases, leaving 9 bases between the germline ends. This CDR3 is 14 amino acids long. The CDR3 DNA reads TGTGCCAGCAGCCAAGGGAGTATCCCAGATACGCAGTATTTT. Translation: CASSQGSIPDTQYF.

The rearrangement links TRBV18 to TRBJ2-7; a possible D gene is TRBD1 (5 bases). Trimming pared 4 bases from V and 3 bases from J, leaving 10 bases between. There are 13 residues in the CDR3. CDR1 is KGHSH and CDR2 is LQKENI in the germline V gene. This CDR3 is CASSHDRLYEQYF. CDR3 coding DNA: TGTGCCAGCTCACATGACAGACTCTACGAGCAGTACTTC.

The V gene is TRBV6-1, the J gene TRBJ1-1; 7 positions match TRBD1. The trim removed 1 base at V and 3 bases at J, leaving 2 bases unmatched. Germline CDR1 MNHNS, CDR2 SASEGT. The length of the CDR3 is 14 residues. DNA for the CDR3: TGTGCCAGCAGTGAAGGGGACAGTTACACTGAAGCTTTCTTT. Amino acid sequence: CASSEGDSYTEAFF.

This rearrangement joins TRBV9 to TRBJ2-1; 9 bases align to TRBD2. CDR1 and CDR2 (germline): SGDLS, YYNGEE. Unmatched junction bases numbered 6, after V lost 3 bases and J lost 2 bases. The CDR3 contains 16 residues. In DNA, the CDR3 is TGTGCCAGCAGCGCCATAGCGGGGGCGGCCTACAATGAGCAGTTCTTC. Translating gives CASSAIAGAAYNEQFF.

On this clone: This sample includes further DNA sequences coding for the same CDR3. This chain connects TRBV19 to TRBJ1-1; weak D call: TRBD1 (5 bases). This CDR3 is built from 14 residues. Germline CDR1 reads LNHDA; CDR2 reads SQIVND (reference sequence). Trimming took off 2 bases at V and 3 bases at J, with 10 bases between the two ends. The CDR3 sequence: CASSITQGYTEAFF. The CDR3 DNA reads TGTGCCAGTAGTATAACCCAGGGATACACTGAAGCTTTCTTT.

The V and J genes are TRBV7-2 and TRBJ2-5; TRBD2 matches 7 bases. J gave up 5 bases and V 3 bases, and 9 bases lay outside the gene matches. The germline gives CDR1 SGHTA, CDR2 FQGNSA. The CDR3 is 15 residues long. The CDR3 nucleotides are TGTGCCAGCAGCTTCCAGGGAGGGGTATGGGAGACCCAGTACTTC. This gives the protein CASSFQGGVWETQYF.

CDR3 sequence: CASSFGQSYEQYF. In DNA, the CDR3 is TGTGCCAGCAGTTTTGGACAGTCCTACGAGCAGTACTTC. The chain carries TRBV27 and TRBJ2-7; maybe TRBD1 (6 bases). Germline V lookup: CDR1 MNHEY, CDR2 SMNVEV (reference sequence). V was cut by 3 bases and J by 1 base, with 7 bases left in between. The CDR3 is 13 amino acids.

This sequence joins TRBV11-3 and TRBJ2-1, with 7 bases that match TRBD2. The CDR3 has 14 residues. With 8 bases clipped from V and 5 bases from J, the junction kept 9 bases outside the gene matches. The germline V gene has CDR1 SGHNT and CDR2 YENEEA. The chain's CDR3 is CASARTRGDNEQFF. As DNA, the CDR3 is TGTGCCAGCGCCCGGACTAGAGGGGACAATGAGCAGTTCTTC.

CDR3 bases: TGTGCCAGCAATACCGACAGTAGGGAGACCCAGTACTTC. Its protein product is CASNTDSRETQYF. V usage is TRBV2 and J usage is TRBJ2-5; a possible D gene is TRBD1 (5 bases). Trimming shortened V by 7 bases and J by 5 bases, and 14 bases separated the two germline ends. The CDR3 has 13 residues. Germline V gives CDR1 SNHLY, CDR2 FYNNEI.

The chain recombines TRBV7-2 with TRBJ2-7; 10 bases are shared with TRBD1. The J segment lost 7 bases and the V segment lost 5 bases, leaving 11 bases of the junction unmatched. Germline values: CDR1 SGHTA, CDR2 FQGNSA. The CDR3 spans 15 residues. The CDR3 nucleotides are TGTGCCAGCAGCATACCGGGACAGGGGACGAGGGAGCAGTACTTC. Residues: CASSIPGQGTREQYF.

This chain joins TRBV6-5 and TRBJ2-1, with 10 nucleotides matching TRBD2. Germline CDR1 reads MNHEY; CDR2 reads SVGAGI. The CDR3 totals 14 residues. The V segment lost 8 bases and the J segment 9 bases; nucleotides outside the gene matches: 10. The chain's CDR3 is CASGYSGGYGEQFF. DNA of the CDR3: TGTGCCAGCGGGTATAGCGGGGGGTACGGTGAGCAGTTCTTC.

The gene calls are TRBV19 and TRBJ1-1; a weak D match, TRBD1 (5 bases). From germline, CDR1 is LNHDA and CDR2 SQIVND (reference sequence). The V end lost 6 bases, the J end lost 5 bases, and 10 bases lay between the germline ends. CDR3 size: 12 residues. The CDR3 DNA reads TGTGCCAGTAGGAGGTCAGGGACTGAAGCTTTCTTT. This translates into CASRRSGTEAFF.

This chain joins TRBV9 and TRBJ2-3, with D unclear. CDR3 length: 17 residues. The V and J ends lost 0 bases and 2 bases respectively, with 16 bases between them. Germline-derived CDR1 and CDR2 are SGDLS and YYNGEE. The CDR3 loop is CASSVAFGQAATDTQYF. The DNA of the CDR3 is TGTGCCAGCAGCGTAGCGTTTGGGCAGGCCGCCACAGATACGCAGTATTTT.

The chain recombines TRBV11-1 with TRBJ2-7; 9 nucleotides line up with TRBD1. CDR3 size: 14 residues. CDR1 and CDR2 from the germline V gene are SGHAT and FQDESV (reference sequence). V lost 5 bases and J lost 3; bases outside the gene matches: 5. CDR3 amino acids: CASSSDRGIYEQYF. The DNA of the CDR3 is TGTGCCAGCAGCAGTGACAGGGGGATCTACGAGCAGTACTTC.

The CDR3, as DNA: TGCGCCAGCAGCCAAGTACGGAGCGGGGGGGCAAATGAGCAGTTCTTC. It translates to CASSQVRSGGANEQFF. The chain couples TRBV4-1 to TRBJ2-1; 10 bases fit TRBD2. Trimming at V came to 1 base and at J to 7 bases, leaving 7 bases not matched to a gene. This CDR3 region has 16 residues. Per germline, CDR1 MGHRA and CDR2 YSYEKL.